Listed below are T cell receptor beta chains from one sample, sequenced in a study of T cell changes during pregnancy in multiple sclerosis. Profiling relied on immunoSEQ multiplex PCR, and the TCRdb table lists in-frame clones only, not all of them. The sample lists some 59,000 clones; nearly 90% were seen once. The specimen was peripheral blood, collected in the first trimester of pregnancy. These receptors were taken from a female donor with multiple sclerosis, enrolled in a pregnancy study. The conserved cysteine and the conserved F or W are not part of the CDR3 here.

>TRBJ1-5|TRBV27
ASSFYGQPQH
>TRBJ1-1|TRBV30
AWSVQGHTEAF
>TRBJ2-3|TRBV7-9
AGKLAGGFDTQY
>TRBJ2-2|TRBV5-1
ASSLETVANTGELF
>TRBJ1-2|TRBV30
AWSWGRADGYT
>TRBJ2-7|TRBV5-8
ASSSRQGPSYEQY
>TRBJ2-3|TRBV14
ASSQDRTGGPLTDTQY
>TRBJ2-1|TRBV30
AWTRTSGGAHEQF
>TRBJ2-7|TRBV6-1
ASSTLRGRDYEQY
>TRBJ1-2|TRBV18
ASSPTDNYGYT
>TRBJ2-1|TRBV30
AWSDRPTYGEQF
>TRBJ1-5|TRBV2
ASRLGRGQVPQH
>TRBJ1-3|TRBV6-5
ASSSGGAGGNTIY
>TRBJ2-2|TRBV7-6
ASSHRGLEGTGELF
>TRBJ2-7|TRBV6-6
ASRSDTYEQY
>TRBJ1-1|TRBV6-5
ASSYSSGQGAFGAF
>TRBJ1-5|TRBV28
ASSSGQGAYNQPQH
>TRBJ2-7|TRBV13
ASRSGGAGEQY
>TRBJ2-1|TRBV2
ASRRGGNSGDNEQF
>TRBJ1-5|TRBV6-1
ASSEAQVAPNNQPQH
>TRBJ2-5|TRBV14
ASSQEPGLAGVWYQETQY
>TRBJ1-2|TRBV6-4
ASSEAGLVYGYT
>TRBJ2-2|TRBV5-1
ASRQAGEATGELF
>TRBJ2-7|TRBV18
ASSPREESHEQY
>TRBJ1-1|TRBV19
ASSTGWVNTEAF
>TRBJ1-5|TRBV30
AWSGGVRNQPQH
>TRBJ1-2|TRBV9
ASSPWGQGRLYGYT
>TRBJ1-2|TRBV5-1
ASMSTGGANYGYT
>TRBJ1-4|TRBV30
AWSVTRIPTNEKLF
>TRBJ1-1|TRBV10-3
AIRNVEGGTEAF
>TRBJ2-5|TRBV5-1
ASSFVQQETQY
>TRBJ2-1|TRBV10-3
AISEVRGDNEQF
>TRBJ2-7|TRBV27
ASNGGGPTEQY
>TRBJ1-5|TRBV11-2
ASSLGRRGNQPQH
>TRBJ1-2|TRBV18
ASSEGQSYGYT
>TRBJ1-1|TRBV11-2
ASSLVRGGMNTEAF
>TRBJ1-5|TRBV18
ASSDRQGGQQPQH
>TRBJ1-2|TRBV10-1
ASSELEDSNYGYT
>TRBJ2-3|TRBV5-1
ASSLSGGRTDTQY
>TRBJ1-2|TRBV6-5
ASSYAGVAYGYT
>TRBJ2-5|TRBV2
ASSGGTSGRRETQY
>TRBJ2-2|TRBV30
ASTGDTGELF
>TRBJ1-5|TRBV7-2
ASSPRPGEWPQH
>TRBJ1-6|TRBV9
ASSPRHTGIPLH
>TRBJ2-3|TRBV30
AWSIGQGPDTQY
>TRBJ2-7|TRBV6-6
ASSYVQGQIYEQY